These 24 T cell receptor beta chains originate from one sample sequenced in a study of CD8+ T cells in alopecia areata (dated 2018 in TCRdb). The library came from the immunoSEQ multiplex PCR assay. To provide template for TCR sequencing, every sample had RNA extracted and reverse transcribed into cDNA. This is the immuneACCESS table as TCRdb keeps it, with only in-frame sequences that have V and J called. A part of the clones is gone; compared with another copy, unresolved V genes explain less than half, and the rest is unexplained. The sample table contains roughly 46,000 clones; only one count was recorded for about three fifths of them. Under 25% of the sample goes to the ten largest clones. What the time point label conveys for this sample: about four weeks on oral tofacitinib. Per the publication, the treatment or condition label means: oral pan-JAK inhibitor, 5-10 mg twice daily. Sequencing used CD8+ T cells sorted from blood, obtained at week 4, from a patient treated with tofacitinib. Receptor source: a human donor with alopecia areata.

The V call is TRBV7-9, the J call TRBJ2-1; a possible D gene is TRBD2 (5 bases). CDR1 SEHNR and CDR2 FQNEAQ come from the germline V gene (reference sequence). The CDR3 is made up of 12 amino acids. With 4 bases removed from V and 7 bases from J, the gap between germline ends came to 8 bases. CDR3 coding DNA: TGTGCCAGCAGCTCCGGACTGAATGAGCAGTTCTTC. Its translation: CASSSGLNEQFF. Using reference TRBV7-9 and TRBJ2-1 for the parts outside the CDR3, the full variable domain is DTGVSQNPRHKITKRGQNVTFRCDPISEHNRLYWYRQTLGQGPEFLTYFQNEAQLEKSRLLSDRFSAERPKGSFSTLEIQRTEQGDSAMYLCASSSGLNEQFFGPGTRLTVL.

The chain recombines TRBV29-1 with TRBJ1-2; 12 bases map to TRBD1. The germline gives CDR1 SQVTM, CDR2 ANQGSEA. This CDR3 is built from 17 residues. With V trimmed by 1 base and J by 3 bases, 9 bases remained unmatched. As DNA, the CDR3 is TGCAGCGTTGAAGTTTTCGCCGGGGACAGGGGGCACTATGGCTACACCTTC. Translated, it gives CSVEVFAGDRGHYGYTF.

This clone was detected only a few times. This chain joins TRBV5-1 and TRBJ2-7; no clear D gene. V was trimmed by 0 bases and J by 5 bases, leaving 12 bases between them. The CDR3 is 14 amino acids. Germline assignment: CDR1 SGHRS and CDR2 YFSETQ. CDR3 DNA sequence: TGCGCCAGCAGCTTGGCCGAGACCTGGGACGAGCAGTACTTC. It is translated as CASSLAETWDEQYF. The full variable domain, rest sourced from reference TRBV5-1 and TRBJ2-7, is KAGVTQTPRYLIKTRGQQVTLSCSPISGHRSVSWYQQTPGQGLQFLFEYFSETQRNKGNFPGRFSGRQFSNSRSEMNVSTLELGDSALYLCASSLAETWDEQYFGPGTRLTVT.

In DNA, the CDR3 is TGTGCTAGTGGTCCTCCAGGCCCCCAGGGCTACACCTTC. This translates into CASGPPGPQGYTF. The J gene is TRBJ1-2, the V gene TRBV12-5; D is unresolved. V was clipped by 5 bases and J by 8 bases, with 15 bases between them. The length of the CDR3 is 13 residues. CDR1 and CDR2 from the germline V gene are LGHNT and FRNRAP.

The CDR3 reads CASSLEPTSGNSYEQYF. The DNA of the CDR3 is TGTGCCAGCAGCTTAGAACCGACTAGCGGGAACTCCTACGAGCAGTACTTC. This chain joins TRBV7-6 and TRBJ2-7, with 11 bases that match TRBD2. CDR1 is SGHVS, CDR2 FNYEAQ, per germline. The CDR3 contains 17 residues. Losses at the gene ends were 1 base for V and 0 bases for J; bases not matched to a gene: 5.

This sequence joins TRBV10-2 and TRBJ2-1; 9 bases fit TRBD2. The V segment lost 0 bases and the J segment 6 bases; nucleotides outside the gene matches: 6. Germline CDR1 is WSHSY and CDR2 is SAAADI. CDR3 length: 16 amino acids. The CDR3 nucleotides read TGCGCCAGCAGTGAGTCGGGAAGCGGGGGGCTCAATGAGCAGTTCTTC. It encodes CASSESGSGGLNEQFF.

The chain is built from TRBV5-1 and TRBJ2-7, with D hard to call. Germline loops: CDR1 SGHRS, CDR2 YFSETQ. This CDR3 contains 16 residues. The V end lost 3 bases, the J end lost 1 base, and 17 bases lay between the germline ends. The CDR3: CASSYQDGLESYEQYF. The CDR3, as DNA: TGCGCCAGCAGCTACCAGGACGGTCTCGAGTCCTACGAGCAGTACTTC.

V gene TRBV4-1 combines with J gene TRBJ2-7; the D is unclear. Germline loops: CDR1 MGHRA, CDR2 YSYEKL. V lost 0 bases and J lost 3, with 6 bases in between. The CDR3 sequence is 13 residues long. CDR3 nucleotide sequence: TGCGCCAGCAGCCAAGATTTAAACTACGAGCAGTACTTC. Its translation is CASSQDLNYEQYF.

The chain links TRBV29-1 to TRBJ2-1; 7 bases are a match to TRBD1. V dropped 8 bases and J dropped 8; count of bases not matched to a gene: 12. The germline gives CDR1 SQVTM, CDR2 ANQGSEA. The CDR3 has 13 amino acids. In DNA, the CDR3 is TGCAGCACTACCCCAACAGGGGCATATGAGCAGTTCTTC. This encodes CSTTPTGAYEQFF.

This rearrangement joins TRBV9 to TRBJ2-2; D unclear. CDR3 length: 14 amino acids. Germline values: CDR1 SGDLS, CDR2 YYNGEE. Trimming left V 2 bases short and J 9 bases short, with 14 bases between. CDR3 loop: CASSVASAPRELFF. DNA of the CDR3: TGTGCCAGCAGCGTGGCCTCCGCTCCGAGGGAGCTGTTTTTT.

The chain is built from TRBV29-1 and TRBJ2-1, with D unresolved. Looked up from germline, CDR1 is SQVTM and CDR2 is ANQGSEA. V lost 6 bases, J lost 4 bases, and 7 bases lay in between. CDR3 length: 11 amino acids. CDR3 sequence (DNA): TGCAGCGTCCCAGATTACAATGAGCAGTTCTTC. This codes for CSVPDYNEQFF.

The rearrangement links TRBV29-1 to TRBJ2-7; weak D call: TRBD2 (5 bases). V was trimmed by 2 bases and J by 3 bases, leaving 11 bases between them. Germline lookup yields CDR1 SQVTM and CDR2 ANQGSEA. This CDR3 is built from 13 residues. The CDR3: CSVESGGYYEQYF. DNA for the CDR3: TGCAGCGTTGAATCGGGCGGGTACTACGAGCAGTACTTC.

This CDR3 reads CASSFSGPDHDNEQFF. CDR3 DNA sequence: TGTGCCAGCAGCTTCTCGGGGCCAGATCATGACAATGAGCAGTTCTTC. The V gene is TRBV7-9, the J gene TRBJ2-1; D is perhaps TRBD1 or TRBD2 (5 bases each). Germline CDR1 SEHNR, CDR2 FQNEAQ (reference sequence). The CDR3 has 16 amino acids. With 3 bases removed from V and 5 bases from J, the gap between germline ends came to 17 bases.

The rearrangement uses TRBV6-6 and TRBJ2-7; D remains unclear. The V and J ends lost 4 bases and 3 bases respectively, with 13 bases between them. Germline values: CDR1 MNHNY, CDR2 SVGAGI (reference sequence). This CDR3 contains 14 residues. CDR3 sequence (DNA): TGTGCCAGCAGTTCCGAACTTTTCATCTACGAGCAGTACTTC. It translates to CASSSELFIYEQYF.

The chain carries TRBV4-3 and TRBJ2-7, with TRBD2 identical over 10 bases. Trimming took 4 bases from V and 1 from J; bases not matched to a gene: 7. This CDR3 is 16 amino acids long. Germline lookup yields CDR1 LGHNA and CDR2 YSLEER. The CDR3 reads CASSPGLAGASYEQYF. In DNA, the CDR3 is TGCGCCAGCAGCCCAGGGCTAGCGGGGGCTTCCTACGAGCAGTACTTC.

This clone was counted a few times. V is TRBV7-9 and J is TRBJ1-4, with D uncertain. The V gene's germline CDR1 is SEHNR and CDR2 FQNEAQ (reference sequence). V dropped 3 bases and J dropped 7 bases, with 15 bases sitting between them. The CDR3 runs 15 residues. CDR3 DNA: TGTGCCAGCAGCTTTATTGACCAGACCTTTGAAAAACTGTTTTTT. Translation: CASSFIDQTFEKLFF.

This clone has a handful of counts. The rearrangement uses TRBV29-1 and TRBJ2-5; TRBD1 agrees at 7 bases. The length of the CDR3 is 15 residues. After removal of 0 bases from V and 0 bases from J, the junction contained 4 bases not matched to a gene. The germline gives CDR1 SQVTM, CDR2 ANQGSEA. CDR3 amino acids: CSVEDPRGHQETQYF. The CDR3 region has the DNA TGCAGCGTTGAAGATCCAAGGGGGCACCAAGAGACCCAGTACTTC.

There are a few counts of this clone. This likely stems from a read error, as it lies one base from a far larger clone. Distinct nucleotide sequences in the sample also encode this CDR3. The chain couples TRBV7-2 to TRBJ2-2; D ambiguous. CDR3 length: 13 amino acids. The germline V and J ends were trimmed by 2 bases and 5 bases, with 6 bases remaining between them. Germline CDR1 reads SGHTA; CDR2 reads FQGNSA. The CDR3 sequence is CASSLIGTGELFF. Here the CDR3 DNA reads TGTGCCAGCAGCTTAATTGGGACCGGGGAGCTGTTTTTT.

This clone was observed a handful of times. The V gene is TRBV6-4, the J gene TRBJ2-3; D not certain. From germline, CDR1 is MRHNA and CDR2 SNTAGT. V shed 3 bases and J shed 2 bases, with 18 bases lying between them. CDR3 length: 17 amino acids. The CDR3 reads CASSESGLANPTDTQYF. The DNA for the CDR3 is TGTGCCAGCAGTGAATCTGGGTTAGCAAACCCCACAGATACGCAGTATTTT.

This clone has a handful of counts. This CDR3 is CASSQDQADRGHADTQYF. DNA for the CDR3: TGTGCCAGCAGCCAAGATCAAGCGGACAGGGGTCACGCAGATACGCAGTATTTT. The chain uses TRBV14 and TRBJ2-3, with 9 bases aligning to TRBD1. The CDR3 runs 18 residues. J lost 4 bases, V lost 0 bases, and 11 bases had no gene match. Germline V gene data show CDR1 as SGHDN and CDR2 as FVKESK.

This chain joins TRBV25-1 and TRBJ2-1, with a tentative D call TRBD2 (7 bases). The CDR3 has 15 residues. Deletions cut 1 base from V and 8 bases from J, with 15 bases between. CDR1 MGHDK and CDR2 SYGVNS come from the germline V gene. In nucleotides, the CDR3 is TGTGCCAGCAGTGAATTCACTAGCGAGGGGGATGAGCAGTTCTTC. Amino acids: CASSEFTSEGDEQFF.

This chain uses TRBV27 with TRBJ1-1; D unclear. There are 14 residues in the CDR3. Germline CDR1 reads MNHEY; CDR2 reads SMNVEV (reference sequence). Trimming took off 0 bases at V and 3 bases at J, with 8 bases between the two ends. The CDR3 DNA is TGTGCCAGCAGTTTATCGACCAGCTACACTGAAGCTTTCTTT. Residues: CASSLSTSYTEAFF.

The CDR3 DNA is TGTGCCAGCACTTCGACCGGAGAGGGGAACACTGAAGCTTTCTTT. Translated: CASTSTGEGNTEAFF. V usage is TRBV2 and J usage is TRBJ1-1, with D uncertain. The CDR3 covers 15 residues. Germline V gene sequence: CDR1 SNHLY, CDR2 FYNNEI. With 7 bases removed from V and 1 base from J, the gap between germline ends came to 16 bases.

This chain joins TRBV5-4 and TRBJ1-6; TRBD1 aligns across 8 bases. In germline, CDR1 is SGHNT, CDR2 YYREEE (reference sequence). This CDR3 has 18 amino acids. The ends lost 3 bases at V and 1 base at J; junction bases unmatched: 9. CDR3 nucleotide sequence: TGTGCCAGCAGCTCCCTATCGACAGGGGAGTCCTATAATTCACCCCTCCACTTT. Protein: CASSSLSTGESYNSPLHF.